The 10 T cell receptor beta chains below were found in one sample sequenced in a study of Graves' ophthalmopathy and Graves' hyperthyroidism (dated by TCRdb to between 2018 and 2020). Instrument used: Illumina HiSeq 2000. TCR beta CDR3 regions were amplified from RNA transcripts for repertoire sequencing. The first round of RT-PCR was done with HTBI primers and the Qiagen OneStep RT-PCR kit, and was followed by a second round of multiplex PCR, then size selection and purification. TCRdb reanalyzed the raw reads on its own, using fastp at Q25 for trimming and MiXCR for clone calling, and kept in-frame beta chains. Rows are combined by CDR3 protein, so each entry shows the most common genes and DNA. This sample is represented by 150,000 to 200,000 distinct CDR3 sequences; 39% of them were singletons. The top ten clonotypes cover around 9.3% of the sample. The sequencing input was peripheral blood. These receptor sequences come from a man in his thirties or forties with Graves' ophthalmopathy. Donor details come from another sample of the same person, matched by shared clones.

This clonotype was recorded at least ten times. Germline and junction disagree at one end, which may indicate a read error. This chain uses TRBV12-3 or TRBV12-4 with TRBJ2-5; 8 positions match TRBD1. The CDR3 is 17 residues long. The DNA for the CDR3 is TGTGCCAGCAGTCAAGGCCCAGGACAGGGATCCATAGAGGCCCAGTACTTC. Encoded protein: CASSQGPGQGSIEAQYF.

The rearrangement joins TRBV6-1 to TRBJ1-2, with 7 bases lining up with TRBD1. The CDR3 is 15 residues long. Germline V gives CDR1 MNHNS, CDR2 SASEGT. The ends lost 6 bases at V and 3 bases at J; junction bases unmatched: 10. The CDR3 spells CASSPQGSDYYGYTF. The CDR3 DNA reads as TGTGCCAGCAGCCCACAGGGGTCCGACTACTATGGCTACACCTTC.

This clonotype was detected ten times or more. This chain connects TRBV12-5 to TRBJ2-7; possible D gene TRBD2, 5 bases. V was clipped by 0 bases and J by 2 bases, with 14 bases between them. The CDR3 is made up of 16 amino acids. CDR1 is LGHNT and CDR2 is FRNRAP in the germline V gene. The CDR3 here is CASGLVLGEEAYEQYF. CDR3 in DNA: TGTGCTAGTGGTTTGGTACTCGGCGAGGAGGCCTACGAGCAGTACTTC.

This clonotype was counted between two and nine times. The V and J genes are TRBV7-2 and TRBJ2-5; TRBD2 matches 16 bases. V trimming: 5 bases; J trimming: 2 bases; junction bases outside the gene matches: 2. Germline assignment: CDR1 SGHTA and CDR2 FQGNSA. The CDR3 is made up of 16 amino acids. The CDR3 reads CASSMGLAGGQETQYF. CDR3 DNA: TGTGCCAGCAGCATGGGACTAGCGGGAGGGCAAGAGACCCAGTACTTC.

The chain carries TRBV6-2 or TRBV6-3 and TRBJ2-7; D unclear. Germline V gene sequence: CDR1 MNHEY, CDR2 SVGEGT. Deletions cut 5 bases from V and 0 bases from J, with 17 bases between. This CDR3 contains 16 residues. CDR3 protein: CASSGRWLRSSYEQYF. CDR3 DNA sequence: TGTGCCAGCAGTGGCCGGTGGCTGCGGAGCTCCTACGAGCAGTACTTC.

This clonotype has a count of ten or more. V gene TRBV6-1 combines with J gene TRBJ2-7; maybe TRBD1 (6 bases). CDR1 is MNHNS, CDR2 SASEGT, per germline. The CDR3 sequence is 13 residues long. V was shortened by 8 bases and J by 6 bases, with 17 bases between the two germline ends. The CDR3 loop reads CASYPAQGFEQYF. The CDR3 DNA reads TGTGCCAGCTATCCGGCACAGGGCTTCGAGCAGTACTTC.

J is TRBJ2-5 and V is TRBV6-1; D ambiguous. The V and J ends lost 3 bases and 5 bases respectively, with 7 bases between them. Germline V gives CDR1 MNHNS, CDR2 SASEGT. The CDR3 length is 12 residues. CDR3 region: CASSEVRETQYF. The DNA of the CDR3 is TGTGCCAGCAGTGAGGTTCGGGAGACCCAGTACTTC.

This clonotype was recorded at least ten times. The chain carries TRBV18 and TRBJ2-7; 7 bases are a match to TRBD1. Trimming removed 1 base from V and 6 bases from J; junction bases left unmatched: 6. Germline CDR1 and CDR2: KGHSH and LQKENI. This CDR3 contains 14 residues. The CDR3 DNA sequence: TGTGCCAGCTCACCACGCCAGGGGGTCGGCGAGCAGTACTTC. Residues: CASSPRQGVGEQYF. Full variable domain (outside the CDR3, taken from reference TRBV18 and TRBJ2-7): NAGVMQNPRHLVRRRGQEARLRCSPMKGHSHVYWYRQLPEEGLKFMVYLQKENIIDESGMPKERFSAEFPKEGPSILRIQQVVRGDSAAYFCASSPRQGVGEQYFGPGTRLTVT.

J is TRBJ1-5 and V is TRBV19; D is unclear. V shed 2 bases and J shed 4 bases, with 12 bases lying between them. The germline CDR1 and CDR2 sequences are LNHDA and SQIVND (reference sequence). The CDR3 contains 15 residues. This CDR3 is CASSIRSERNQPQHF. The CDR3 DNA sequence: TGTGCCAGTAGTATAAGGAGCGAGAGGAATCAGCCCCAGCATTTT. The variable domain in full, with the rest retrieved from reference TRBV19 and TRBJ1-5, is DGGITQSPKYLFRKEGQNVTLSCEQNLNHDAMYWYRQDPGQGLRLIYYSQIVNDFQKGDIAEGYSVSREKKESFPLTVTSAQKNPTAFYLCASSIRSERNQPQHFGDGTRLSIL.

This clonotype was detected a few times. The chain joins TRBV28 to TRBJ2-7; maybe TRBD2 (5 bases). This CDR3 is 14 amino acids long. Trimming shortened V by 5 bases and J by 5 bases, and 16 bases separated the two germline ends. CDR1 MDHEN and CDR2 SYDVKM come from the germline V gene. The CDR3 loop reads CASSHTAARDEQYF. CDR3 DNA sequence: TGTGCCAGCAGTCACACAGCGGCTAGAGACGAGCAGTACTTC.